Below are 21 T cell receptor beta chains sequenced from a single sample in a study of response to subunit inactivated influenza vaccine. TCRdb re-analysed the RT-PCR reads in MiXCR, keeping a single row per CDR3 protein. The data show roughly 500,000 distinct CDR3 sequences, with 20% to 25% seen just once and about 2.8% held by the top ten. Separately, the same data were catalogued under a study of T cells expressing NK-cell markers. According to that study: Libraries used 5'RACE template switching adding universal primer site and UMIs.

The sequencing here drew on CD4+ T cells sorted from PBMCs, taken roughly 12 days after vaccination. These receptors were obtained from a man aged 45-65 years who received an inactivated influenza vaccine.

The chain combines TRBV6-5 with TRBJ1-6; TRBD1 matches 8 bases. Germline V gene sequence: CDR1 MNHEY, CDR2 SVGAGI. V dropped 0 bases and J dropped 3; count of bases not matched to a gene: 4. The CDR3 is 17 residues long. CDR3 DNA sequence: TGTGCCAGCAGTTACTCCGGACAGGGCCTCTATAATTCACCCCTCCACTTT. Translated, it gives CASSYSGQGLYNSPLHF.

At least ten counts were recorded for this clonotype. The germline gene is not matched at one end of the junction; a read error may be the cause. The CDR3 DNA reads as TGCGCCAGCAGCACCGGACAGGGGACAGATACGCAGTATTTT. Encoded protein: CASSTGQGTDTQYF. The chain is built from TRBV19 and TRBJ2-3, with TRBD1 matching over 9 bases. Germline CDR1 reads LNHDA; CDR2 reads SQIVND (reference sequence). The CDR3 is 14 amino acids.

This chain links TRBV5-1 with TRBJ2-1; 8 positions match TRBD2. Trimming removed 1 base from V and 5 bases from J; junction bases left unmatched: 2. This CDR3 has 14 residues. Germline CDR1 is SGHRS and CDR2 is YFSETQ. Here the CDR3 DNA reads TGCGCCAGCAGCTTGCCGGGGGGGCACAATGAGCAGTTCTTC. Protein sequence: CASSLPGGHNEQFF.

This rearrangement joins TRBV3-1 to TRBJ2-1; 13 nucleotides line up with TRBD2. The germline CDR1 and CDR2 sequences are LGHDT and YNNKEL (reference sequence). Trimming cost V 4 bases and J 7 bases; bases outside gene matches: 10. The CDR3 extends over 17 amino acids. The CDR3 nucleotides read TGTGCCAGCAGCCTTTCCCGGACTAGCGGGAGACGGAATGAGCAGTTCTTC. This encodes CASSLSRTSGRRNEQFF.

V usage is TRBV24-1 and J usage is TRBJ2-2; D possibly corresponds to TRBD1 (6 bases). The germline V gene encodes CDR1 KGHDR and CDR2 SFDVKD. V dropped 4 bases and J dropped 4 bases, with 9 bases sitting between them. This CDR3 is built from 14 residues. The CDR3 DNA follows: TGTGCCACCAGTGAACAGGGTTCCACCGGGGAGCTGTTTTTT. This sequence encodes CATSEQGSTGELFF.

The genes are TRBV12-3 or TRBV12-4 and TRBJ2-3; TRBD1 matches 9 bases. This CDR3 spans 16 amino acids. With V trimmed by 4 bases and J by 5 bases, 10 bases remained unmatched. CDR3 bases: TGTGCCAGCAGTTACACAAAGGGACAGGGAGTAGATACGCAGTATTTT. Amino acids: CASSYTKGQGVDTQYF.

In this sample, this clonotype turned up a few times. CDR3 in amino acids: CSARDPLRTLYEQYF. The DNA of the CDR3 is TGCAGTGCTAGAGATCCCTTGAGAACCCTCTACGAGCAGTACTTC. The gene calls are TRBV20-1 and TRBJ2-7; D gene uncertain. The CDR3 length is 15 residues. The germline gives CDR1 DFQATT, CDR2 SNEGSKA (reference sequence). Trimming removed 0 bases at V and 3 bases at J, with 15 bases between.

The chain carries TRBV7-8 and TRBJ1-4, with 8 nucleotides matching TRBD1. The CDR3 is 15 amino acids. V lost 4 bases to trimming and J lost 7 bases; unmatched junction nucleotides: 8. Germline-derived CDR1 and CDR2 are SGHVS and FQNEAQ. The CDR3 sequence: CASSSRTGPAEKLFF. CDR3 coding DNA: TGTGCCAGCAGCTCAAGGACAGGGCCGGCTGAAAAACTGTTTTTT.

This clonotype was seen only a few times. The CDR3 is CSVEEGSSGNTIYF. DNA of the CDR3: TGCAGCGTTGAAGAGGGTTCCTCTGGAAACACCATATATTTT. The chain carries TRBV29-1 and TRBJ1-3; D unclear. The CDR3 extends over 14 amino acids. With 0 bases removed from V and 0 bases from J, the gap between germline ends came to 6 bases. Per germline, CDR1 SQVTM and CDR2 ANQGSEA.

This clonotype was observed at least ten times. V is TRBV29-1 and J is TRBJ1-2, with a possible D match to TRBD1 (5 bases). This CDR3 is 11 amino acids long. In germline, CDR1 is SQVTM, CDR2 ANQGSEA. The ends were cut back, 1 base at V and 7 bases at J, with 7 bases in the middle. Here the CDR3 reads CSVEAGTGYTF. CDR3 coding DNA: TGCAGCGTTGAAGCAGGGACTGGCTACACCTTC.

This clonotype was recorded once. The V call is TRBV6-5, the J call TRBJ2-1; tentative D call: TRBD1 (7 bases). Germline CDR1 reads MNHEY; CDR2 reads SVGAGI. Deletions cut 2 bases from V and 7 bases from J, with 15 bases between. CDR3 length: 15 amino acids. The CDR3 here is CASSYGGGAGNEQFF. CDR3 sequence (DNA): TGTGCCAGCAGTTACGGAGGGGGCGCGGGGAATGAGCAGTTCTTC.

Only a few counts were recorded for this clonotype. The J gene is TRBJ2-1, the V gene TRBV4-2; 8 bases map to TRBD2. V dropped 0 bases and J dropped 6; count of bases not matched to a gene: 16. From germline, CDR1 is LGHNA and CDR2 YNFKEQ. The CDR3 runs to 19 residues. The CDR3 coding sequence is TGTGCCAGCAGCCAAGAAGGGCCGATGCGGGGGGCCGGGGGCAATGAGCAGTTCTTC. Protein product: CASSQEGPMRGAGGNEQFF.

This clonotype came up a few times. The chain joins TRBV20-1 to TRBJ1-6, with TRBD1 as a possible D gene (6 bases). Trimming shortened V by 5 bases and J by 7 bases, and 15 bases separated the two germline ends. Germline lookup yields CDR1 DFQATT and CDR2 SNEGSKA (reference sequence). This CDR3 comprises 14 residues. CDR3: CSASGAWGNSPLHF. In DNA, the CDR3 is TGCAGTGCTTCAGGGGCTTGGGGGAATTCACCCCTCCACTTT.

In its sample, this clonotype was seen once. V and J are TRBV30 and TRBJ2-2, with 7 bases lining up with TRBD1. The trim removed 4 bases at V and 6 bases at J, leaving 2 bases unmatched. Looked up from germline, CDR1 is GTSNPN and CDR2 is SVGIG (reference sequence). The CDR3 contains 12 residues. CDR3 DNA: TGTGCCTGGACAGGGGGATCCGGGGAGCTGTTTTTT. Translated: CAWTGGSGELFF.

The rearrangement joins TRBV20-1 to TRBJ2-5; D possibly uses TRBD1 or TRBD2 (5 bases each). Germline V gene lookup returns CDR1 DFQATT and CDR2 SNEGSKA (reference sequence). This CDR3 has 13 residues. The V gene lost 3 bases and the J gene lost 1 base, with 9 bases spanning the gap. In nucleotides, the CDR3 is TGCAGTGCTAGGGGAGACAGCCAAGAGACCCAGTACTTC. The encoded protein is CSARGDSQETQYF.

This rearrangement joins TRBV3-1 to TRBJ2-1, with TRBD2 identical over 12 bases. Germline V gene data show CDR1 as LGHDT and CDR2 as YNNKEL (reference sequence). The CDR3 has 15 amino acids. V dropped 6 bases and J dropped 8; count of bases not matched to a gene: 8. CDR3 nucleotides: TGTGCCAGCAGTCAAACTAGCGGGGGGAGGGATGAGCAGTTCTTC. Its protein product is CASSQTSGGRDEQFF.

The CDR3 protein is CAVRGLSYEQYF. The CDR3 DNA is TGTGCTGTAAGAGGTCTCTCCTACGAGCAGTACTTC. The rearrangement uses TRBV28 and TRBJ2-7; no clear D. Germline loops: CDR1 MDHEN, CDR2 SYDVKM. This CDR3 is 12 amino acids long.

The CDR3 sequence: CASSKARDRANTGELFF. Written as DNA, the CDR3 is TGTGCCAGCAGCAAAGCCCGGGACAGGGCTAACACCGGGGAGCTGTTTTTT. The chain recombines TRBV7-4 with TRBJ2-2, with 9 positions matching TRBD1. The ends lost 5 bases at V and 2 bases at J; junction bases unmatched: 9. Germline loops: CDR1 SGHVT, CDR2 SQSDAQ. The CDR3 has 17 amino acids.

This chain connects TRBV20-1 to TRBJ2-1; D is perhaps TRBD1 (5 bases). The germline V gene has CDR1 DFQATT and CDR2 SNEGSKA (reference sequence). The CDR3 loop spans 15 amino acids. V lost 0 bases and J 8 bases, leaving 17 bases between the germline ends. This CDR3 is CSARDGQGSVDEQFF. The CDR3 DNA is TGCAGTGCTAGAGATGGGCAGGGATCGGTGGATGAGCAGTTCTTC.

This sequence joins TRBV3-1 and TRBJ1-1; TRBD1 is a possible D gene (5 bases). CDR3 length: 12 residues. V was cut by 0 bases and J by 11 bases, with 10 bases left in between. Germline lookup yields CDR1 LGHDT and CDR2 YNNKEL (reference sequence). The CDR3 is CASSQDWGAAFF. Written as DNA, the CDR3 is TGTGCCAGCAGCCAAGATTGGGGCGCGGCTTTCTTT.

This clonotype was detected many times. This sequence joins TRBV7-2 and TRBJ2-7; TRBD1 matches at 10 bases. V gave up 3 bases and J gave up 5 bases; unmatched junction bases: 7. The germline CDR1 and CDR2 sequences are SGHTA and FQGNSA. The length of the CDR3 is 15 residues. In DNA, the CDR3 is TGTGCCAGCAGCTTCCGCGGACAGGGGGTTCACGAGCAGTACTTC. Translation gives CASSFRGQGVHEQYF.